This TCR beta chain came from a study of human T cells and chemical hapten exposure. Study information: Alopecia areata, totalis or universalis affected patients who were mostly female. Study observations and caveats: DPC sensitization produced no change in TCRs with frequency above 1 in 1000.

The time point: pre-sensitization, week 0. Treatment meaning: therapeutic diphenylcyclopropenone sensitization with weekly scalp DPC. TCRdb itself ran the RACE reads through MiXCR, one entry per CDR3 protein. The sample yields over 85,000 distinct CDR3 sequences, roughly a tenth seen once. Germline V lookup: CDR1 KGHSH, CDR2 LQKENI. There are 14 residues in the CDR3. V was trimmed by 1 base and J by 6 bases, leaving 10 bases between them. This clonotype has ten or more counts. Antigen specificity is unknown. This chain uses TRBV18 with TRBJ2-1; D might be TRBD1 (6 bases). The receptor's source is a woman in her fifties or sixties with alopecia areata. Some clones in this sample may be carry-over from other donors' samples. This specimen consisted of whole blood, obtained in connection with sensitization to the hapten diphenylcyclopropenone (DPC). Written as DNA, the CDR3 is TGTGCCAGCTCACCACAACAAGGGGGCAATGAGCAGTTCTTC. It is translated as CASSPQQGGNEQFF. The whole variable domain, filled in from reference TRBV18 and TRBJ2-1, reads NAGVMQNPRHLVRRRGQEARLRCSPMKGHSHVYWYRQLPEEGLKFMVYLQKENIIDESGMPKERFSAEFPKEGPSILRIQQVVRGDSAAYFCASSPQQGGNEQFFGPGTRLTVL.